This T cell receptor beta chain was sequenced for a study of PD-L1 blockade in urothelial cancer. About the study: The median T cell count in blood samples was more than 140,000.

Time point in this sample: pretreatment peripheral blood. Locally advanced or metastatic urothelial carcinoma affected all patients. Profiled with immunoSEQ multiplex PCR; TCRdb holds only in-frame clones, not every one. Among 55,000 to 75,000 clones listed, 80% to 90% were seen once. Trimming at V came to 10 bases and at J to 7 bases, leaving 8 bases not matched to a gene. From germline, CDR1 is SNHLY and CDR2 FYNNEI. The CDR3 spans 14 residues. The TCR comes from a man between 65 and 85 years old with urothelial cancer. The V gene is TRBV2, the J gene TRBJ2-1; 12 positions match TRBD2. The source was PBMCs, collected around atezolizumab (anti-PD-L1) treatment. CDR3 in amino acids: CAIMTSGSMNEQFF. The CDR3 nucleotides are TGTGCCATCATGACTAGCGGGAGTATGAATGAGCAGTTCTTC.